The source of this T cell receptor (beta chain) is a study of cytomegalovirus exposure and HLA in healthy donors. Note on this clone: What it binds is unknown.

The CDR3 length is 14 residues. Germline V CDR1 and CDR2: MNHEY, SMNVEV (reference sequence). Unmatched junction bases numbered 4, after V lost 2 bases and J lost 4 bases. General study points: Earlier analysis found most TCR beta V segments productive about 90% or about 30% of the time. Roughly uniform depth of sequencing across donors was assumed in presence/absence analyses.

Primers: 60 Vbeta forward and 13 Jbeta reverse. Methods used by the authors: A later analysis tallied 65 million to 85 million unique TCR beta chains, approximately 10 million of them shared. Generated by immunoSEQ multiplex PCR, the TCRdb table keeps only in-frame clones and is missing some. The V and J calls and clone size are taken from that table; D and trimming were inferred from the DNA. The sample contains approximately 150,000 clones, about 82% of which appear only once. V is TRBV27 and J is TRBJ2-5; 7 bases are shared with TRBD2. This TCR was recovered from a woman between 40 and 50 years old in good health and CMV-seropositive. Sequenced input: PBMCs. CDR3 sequence (DNA): TGTGCCAGCAGTTTAGGGTGGGAGGGAGAGACCCAGTACTTC. Protein sequence: CASSLGWEGETQYF.